The 25 T cell receptor beta chains below come from one sample, sequenced in a study of cytomegalovirus exposure and HLA in healthy donors. Primers: 60 Vbeta forward and 13 Jbeta reverse. Assay used: immunoSEQ multiplex PCR; TCRdb lists only in-frame clones, some missing. There are 85,000 to 120,000 clones in the sample; roughly 80% occur only once, and 2% to 3% lies in the top ten. The sequenced sample consisted of PBMCs. Source of these receptors: a middle-aged man in good health and CMV-seronegative.

This clone came up once. This chain uses TRBV29-1 with TRBJ2-3; 9 nucleotides match TRBD1. In germline, CDR1 is SQVTM, CDR2 ANQGSEA. The CDR3 length is 13 residues. J lost 6 bases, V lost 6 bases, and 7 bases had no gene match. The CDR3 spells CSVATGGGDTQYF. The CDR3 coding sequence is TGCAGCGTGGCGACAGGGGGTGGGGATACGCAGTATTTT.

The chain combines TRBV29-1 with TRBJ1-1, with 9 bases matching TRBD1. Germline V gene sequence: CDR1 SQVTM, CDR2 ANQGSEA. Losses at the gene ends were 6 bases for V and 11 bases for J; bases not matched to a gene: 13. This CDR3 has 13 amino acids. CDR3 nucleotides: TGCAGCGTCGGACCCAACCGGGACAGGGCGGCTTTCTTT. It encodes CSVGPNRDRAAFF.

The chain carries TRBV5-1 and TRBJ2-1, with 7 bases lining up with TRBD1. With 5 bases clipped from V and 0 bases from J, the junction kept 8 bases outside the gene matches. The germline CDR1 and CDR2 sequences are SGHRS and YFSETQ. The CDR3 totals 16 residues. CDR3 in DNA: TGCGCCAGCAGACCAACCGCAGGGGGCTCCTACAATGAGCAGTTCTTC. The encoded protein is CASRPTAGGSYNEQFF.

The chain couples TRBV6-1 to TRBJ1-5; no clear D gene. The V and J ends lost 0 bases and 1 base respectively, with 7 bases between them. CDR1 is MNHNS, CDR2 SASEGT, per germline. There are 15 residues in the CDR3. CDR3 amino acids: CASSEAPGSNQPQHF. Here the CDR3 DNA reads TGTGCCAGCAGTGAAGCGCCGGGAAGCAATCAGCCCCAGCATTTT.

The rearrangement links TRBV6-5 to TRBJ1-2, with 8 bases identical to TRBD1. There are 15 residues in the CDR3. The germline V gene has CDR1 MNHEY and CDR2 SVGAGI. Unmatched junction bases numbered 7, after V lost 6 bases and J lost 1 base. The CDR3 bases are TGTGCCAGCAGACGACAGGGGACCCTTAACTATGGCTACACCTTC. Its protein product is CASRRQGTLNYGYTF.

V usage is TRBV5-1 and J usage is TRBJ2-7; possibly TRBD2 for D (6 bases). Germline V gives CDR1 SGHRS, CDR2 YFSETQ. The CDR3 is 15 residues long. The germline V and J ends were trimmed by 6 bases and 0 bases, with 16 bases remaining between them. CDR3 sequence (DNA): TGCGCCAGCAACACGGAAGCGGGTATCTCCTACGAGCAGTACTTC. Amino acids: CASNTEAGISYEQYF. The entire variable domain, with the rest obtained from reference TRBV5-1 and TRBJ2-7, is as follows: KAGVTQTPRYLIKTRGQQVTLSCSPISGHRSVSWYQQTPGQGLQFLFEYFSETQRNKGNFPGRFSGRQFSNSRSEMNVSTLELGDSALYLCASNTEAGISYEQYFGPGTRLTVT.

CDR3 bases: TGTGCCAGTAGTACTCTGCGCGGGACAGGGTATAATTCACCCCTCCACTTT. It yields the protein CASSTLRGTGYNSPLHF. V usage is TRBV19 and J usage is TRBJ1-6, with 9 bases aligning to TRBD1. V was pared by 4 bases and J by 4 bases, with 8 bases of the junction left unmatched. The CDR3 extends over 17 amino acids. CDR1 is LNHDA, CDR2 SQIVND, per germline (reference sequence).

The chain couples TRBV7-2 to TRBJ1-5; D remains ambiguous. From germline, CDR1 is SGHTA and CDR2 FQGNSA. CDR3 length: 16 amino acids. Trimming removed 8 bases from V and 2 bases from J, with 19 bases in between. CDR3 amino acids: CASLPKEGIGNQPQHF. The CDR3 DNA follows: TGTGCCAGCCTCCCGAAGGAGGGAATCGGCAATCAGCCCCAGCATTTT.

The V and J genes are TRBV2 and TRBJ2-7; the D is unclear. The germline V and J ends were trimmed by 3 bases and 3 bases, with 3 bases remaining between them. This CDR3 is 11 amino acids long. Germline CDR1 and CDR2: SNHLY and FYNNEI. For the CDR3, the DNA is TGTGCCAGCAGTGACTACTACGAGCAGTACTTC. Its translation: CASSDYYEQYF.

This clone was counted a single time. V gene TRBV4-1 combines with J gene TRBJ2-7, with D maybe TRBD1 (6 bases). With 4 bases removed from V and 5 bases from J, the gap between germline ends came to 15 bases. Germline assignment: CDR1 MGHRA and CDR2 YSYEKL. CDR3 length: 14 residues. DNA of the CDR3: TGCGCCAGCAGCCCGCGCTGGGGGCTGAACGAGCAGTACTTC. Translated, it gives CASSPRWGLNEQYF.

This chain links TRBV9 with TRBJ2-2; D is undetermined. V lost 0 bases and J 7 bases, leaving 4 bases between the germline ends. CDR1 is SGDLS, CDR2 YYNGEE, per germline. The length of the CDR3 is 12 residues. The CDR3 protein is CASSVANGELFF. The CDR3 region has the DNA TGTGCCAGCAGCGTAGCTAACGGGGAGCTGTTTTTT.

The V and J genes are TRBV11-2 and TRBJ1-2; 11 nucleotides agree with TRBD1. CDR1 and CDR2 (germline): SGHAT, FQNNGV. V shed 4 bases and J 2 bases; nucleotides not matched to a gene: 0. CDR3 length: 14 amino acids. CDR3 in amino acids: CASSWTGGNYGYTF. The CDR3 nucleotides are TGTGCCAGCAGCTGGACAGGGGGCAACTATGGCTACACCTTC.

This chain links TRBV9 with TRBJ2-1; 10 nucleotides agree with TRBD2. V lost 0 bases and J lost 6; bases outside the gene matches: 3. Germline loops: CDR1 SGDLS, CDR2 YYNGEE. The CDR3 spans 15 residues. The CDR3 region has the DNA TGTGCCAGCAGCGTAGTACTAGCGGGGATCAATGAGCAGTTCTTC. It is translated as CASSVVLAGINEQFF.

The rearrangement uses TRBV6-5 and TRBJ1-2; no clear D. V lost 6 bases, J lost 8 bases, and 22 bases lay in between. CDR1 and CDR2 from the germline V gene are MNHEY and SVGAGI. The CDR3 consists of 15 residues. DNA for the CDR3: TGTGCCAGCAGGAGGGCCGGGCAGCCCGTTGGCGGCTACACCTTC. It yields the protein CASRRAGQPVGGYTF.

The chain links TRBV6-1 to TRBJ1-1, with unresolved D. Germline V gene data show CDR1 as MNHNS and CDR2 as SASEGT. This CDR3 comprises 12 residues. Trimming removed 7 bases at V and 3 bases at J, with 9 bases between. The CDR3 DNA sequence: TGTGCCAGCACCTTCGGGGACACTGAAGCTTTCTTT. Its translation: CASTFGDTEAFF.

The rearrangement joins TRBV7-9 to TRBJ1-5, with 7 nucleotides matching TRBD1. The junction had 2 bases not matched to a gene; V was cut back by 3 bases and J by 3 bases. The CDR3 is made up of 14 amino acids. Germline-derived CDR1 and CDR2 are SEHNR and FQNEAQ (reference sequence). CDR3: CASSFGTDNQPQHF. The CDR3 DNA reads TGTGCCAGCAGCTTTGGGACAGACAATCAGCCCCAGCATTTT. The full variable domain, its missing parts supplied by reference TRBV7-9 and TRBJ1-5, is DTGVSQNPRHKITKRGQNVTFRCDPISEHNRLYWYRQTLGQGPEFLTYFQNEAQLEKSRLLSDRFSAERPKGSFSTLEIQRTEQGDSAMYLCASSFGTDNQPQHFGDGTRLSIL.

In DNA form, the CDR3 reads TGTGCCAGTACCGAGGACAGGCAGAACACTGAAGCTTTCTTT. Translated: CASTEDRQNTEAFF. The V call is TRBV19, the J call TRBJ1-1; 7 bases line up with TRBD1. Trimming removed 7 bases from V and 1 base from J; junction bases left unmatched: 6. CDR3 length: 14 residues. Germline V gene data show CDR1 as LNHDA and CDR2 as SQIVND (reference sequence).

V and J are TRBV6-5 and TRBJ2-7, with 9 positions matching TRBD1. Germline values: CDR1 MNHEY, CDR2 SVGAGI. The CDR3 is made up of 14 amino acids. The J segment lost 2 bases and the V segment lost 6 bases, leaving 5 bases of the junction unmatched. The CDR3 loop reads CASSFGTGTYEQYF. In DNA, the CDR3 is TGTGCCAGCAGCTTCGGGACAGGGACCTACGAGCAGTACTTC.

This clone was counted a single time. This chain links TRBV27 with TRBJ2-2, with 10 bases identical to TRBD2. The CDR3 has 16 residues. V dropped 5 bases and J dropped 1; count of bases not matched to a gene: 4. CDR1 and CDR2 from the germline V gene are MNHEY and SMNVEV (reference sequence). The CDR3 DNA follows: TGTGCCAGCAGTGCATGGACTAGCGGGAACACCGGGGAGCTGTTTTTT. Translation gives CASSAWTSGNTGELFF.

This chain connects TRBV7-9 to TRBJ2-7; D might be TRBD1 (5 bases). The germline V gene encodes CDR1 SEHNR and CDR2 FQNEAQ (reference sequence). Between the trimmed V and J ends, which lost 5 bases and 2 bases, there was a span of 13 bases. There are 14 residues in the CDR3. The CDR3, as DNA: TGTGCCAGCAGCCAGCCCGGCAGGGCCTACGAGCAGTACTTC. This codes for CASSQPGRAYEQYF.

The chain is built from TRBV19 and TRBJ1-1; 8 nucleotides align to TRBD1. The germline V gene has CDR1 LNHDA and CDR2 SQIVND (reference sequence). Trimming at V came to 9 bases and at J to 1 base, leaving 13 bases not matched to a gene. There are 16 residues in the CDR3. The CDR3 spells CARHPDRVLANTEAFF. The CDR3 bases are TGTGCCAGACACCCGGACAGGGTACTTGCGAACACTGAAGCTTTCTTT. Variable domain in full (rest from reference TRBV19 and TRBJ1-1): DGGITQSPKYLFRKEGQNVTLSCEQNLNHDAMYWYRQDPGQGLRLIYYSQIVNDFQKGDIAEGYSVSREKKESFPLTVTSAQKNPTAFYLCARHPDRVLANTEAFFGQGTRLTVV.

This clone was counted a single time. The rearrangement joins TRBV6-6 to TRBJ2-7, with TRBD1 matching 7 bases. Germline loops: CDR1 MNHNY, CDR2 SVGAGI (reference sequence). V dropped 6 bases and J dropped 2; count of bases not matched to a gene: 7. This CDR3 has 14 amino acids. In DNA form, the CDR3 reads TGTGCCAGCAGGGCCACAGGGGATGCCTACGAGCAGTACTTC. It yields the protein CASRATGDAYEQYF.

The rearrangement joins TRBV5-4 to TRBJ2-7; 9 bases fit TRBD1. Germline V lookup: CDR1 SGHNT, CDR2 YYREEE (reference sequence). CDR3 length: 14 amino acids. V shed 4 bases, J shed 3 bases, and the junction held 5 bases outside the gene matches. CDR3 loop: CASSAGQGYYEQYF. DNA for the CDR3: TGTGCCAGCAGCGCAGGACAGGGGTACTACGAGCAGTACTTC.

This rearrangement joins TRBV5-6 to TRBJ2-1; possibly TRBD2 for D (6 bases). The CDR3 has 15 amino acids. Trimming took off 4 bases at V and 7 bases at J, with 18 bases between the two ends. Germline CDR1 reads SGHDT; CDR2 reads YYEEEE. CDR3 sequence reads: CASSGGTLLGNEQFF. CDR3 DNA: TGTGCCAGCAGCGGCGGGACTCTCCTGGGGAATGAGCAGTTCTTC.

The chain combines TRBV7-2 with TRBJ2-5, with 13 positions matching TRBD2. Germline V CDR1 and CDR2: SGHTA, FQGNSA. The ends lost 4 bases at V and 4 bases at J; junction bases unmatched: 3. The CDR3 is made up of 15 amino acids. DNA of the CDR3: TGTGCCAGCAGCTCCCGGACTAGCGGGGGAGAGACCCAGTACTTC. This sequence encodes CASSSRTSGGETQYF.